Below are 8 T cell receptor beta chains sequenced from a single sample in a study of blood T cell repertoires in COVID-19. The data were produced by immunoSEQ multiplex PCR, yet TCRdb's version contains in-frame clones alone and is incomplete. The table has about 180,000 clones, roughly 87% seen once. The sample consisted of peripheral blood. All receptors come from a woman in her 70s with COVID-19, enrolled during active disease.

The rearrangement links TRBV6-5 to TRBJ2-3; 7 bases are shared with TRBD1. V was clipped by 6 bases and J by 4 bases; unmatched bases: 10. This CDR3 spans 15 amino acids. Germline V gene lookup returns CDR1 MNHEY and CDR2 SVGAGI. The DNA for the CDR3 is TGTGCCAGCAGACTATCCTGGGACAGAGCAGATACGCAGTATTTT. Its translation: CASRLSWDRADTQYF.

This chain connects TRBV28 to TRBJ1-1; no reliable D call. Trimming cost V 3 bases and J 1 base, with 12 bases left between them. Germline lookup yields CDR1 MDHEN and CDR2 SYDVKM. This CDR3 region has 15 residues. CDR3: CASSLYTRGNTEAFF. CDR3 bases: TGTGCCAGCAGTTTGTACACACGGGGGAACACTGAAGCTTTCTTT.

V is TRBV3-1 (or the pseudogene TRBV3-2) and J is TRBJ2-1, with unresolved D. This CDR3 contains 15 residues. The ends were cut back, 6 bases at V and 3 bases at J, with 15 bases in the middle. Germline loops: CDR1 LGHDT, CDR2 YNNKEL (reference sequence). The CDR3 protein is CASSVTTKSYNEQFF. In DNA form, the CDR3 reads TGTGCCAGCAGTGTGACAACGAAGAGCTACAATGAGCAGTTCTTC.

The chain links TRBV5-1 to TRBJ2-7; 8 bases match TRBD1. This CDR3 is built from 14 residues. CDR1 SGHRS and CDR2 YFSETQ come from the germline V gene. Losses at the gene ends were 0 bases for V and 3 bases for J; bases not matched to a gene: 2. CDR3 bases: TGCGCCAGCAGCTTGGGGACAGGGCGCTACGAGCAGTACTTC. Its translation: CASSLGTGRYEQYF.

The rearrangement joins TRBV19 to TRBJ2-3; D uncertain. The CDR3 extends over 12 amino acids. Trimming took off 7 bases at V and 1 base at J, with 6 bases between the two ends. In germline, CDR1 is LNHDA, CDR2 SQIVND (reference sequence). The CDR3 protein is CASNRGTDTQYF. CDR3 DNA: TGTGCCAGTAATCGGGGCACAGATACGCAGTATTTT.

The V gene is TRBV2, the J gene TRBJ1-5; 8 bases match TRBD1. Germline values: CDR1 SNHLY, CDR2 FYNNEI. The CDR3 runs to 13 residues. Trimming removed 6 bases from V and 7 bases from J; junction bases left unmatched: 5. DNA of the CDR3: TGTGCCAGCAGGGACAGGGTATCCCAGCCCCAGCATTTT. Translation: CASRDRVSQPQHF.

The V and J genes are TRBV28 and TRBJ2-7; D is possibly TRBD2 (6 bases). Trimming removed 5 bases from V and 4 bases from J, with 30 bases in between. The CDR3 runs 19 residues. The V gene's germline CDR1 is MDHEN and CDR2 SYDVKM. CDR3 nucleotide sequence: TGTGCCAGCAGTCTCGGGTGGAGGGACGAGGGGCAAAGCGAATACGAGCAGTACTTC. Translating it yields CASSLGWRDEGQSEYEQYF.

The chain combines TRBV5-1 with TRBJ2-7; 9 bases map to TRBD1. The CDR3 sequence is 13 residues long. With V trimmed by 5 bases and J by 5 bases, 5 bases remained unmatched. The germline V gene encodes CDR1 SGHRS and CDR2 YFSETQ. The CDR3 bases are TGCGCCAGCAGACCGGGACAGGGTGACGAGCAGTACTTC. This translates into CASRPGQGDEQYF.